The 11 T cell receptor beta chains below were found in one sample sequenced in a study of somatic mutations in cytotoxic T cells in rheumatoid arthritis. Sequencing used immunoSEQ multiplex PCR; TCRdb keeps in-frame clones, though not all of them. The sample shows some 20,000 clones, around 67% of them seen only once. Input material: CD8+ T cells sorted from blood. The receptors here all came from a woman in her fifties or sixties in good health.

CDR3 region: CASQNGVGEQFF. In DNA form, the CDR3 reads TGTGCCAGCCAAAACGGGGTTGGTGAGCAGTTCTTC. The V gene is TRBV11-2, the J gene TRBJ2-1; perhaps TRBD2 as D (5 bases). The V gene lost 8 bases and the J gene lost 9 bases, with 14 bases spanning the gap. CDR3 length equals 12 residues. Germline assignment: CDR1 SGHAT and CDR2 FQNNGV.

This rearrangement joins TRBV27 to TRBJ2-7, with D hard to call. This CDR3 spans 16 amino acids. Germline values: CDR1 MNHEY, CDR2 SMNVEV (reference sequence). Trimming removed 6 bases at V and 0 bases at J, with 18 bases between. CDR3 protein: CASSTRRPGSSYEQYF. CDR3 nucleotide sequence: TGTGCCAGCAGCACAAGGCGGCCTGGAAGCTCCTACGAGCAGTACTTC.

The chain uses TRBV27 and TRBJ2-7; D gene ambiguous. The CDR3 is 12 residues long. Germline lookup yields CDR1 MNHEY and CDR2 SMNVEV (reference sequence). V dropped 2 bases and J dropped 3 bases, with 5 bases sitting between them. The CDR3 here is CASSLPGYEQYF. CDR3 coding DNA: TGTGCCAGCAGTTTACCCGGCTACGAGCAGTACTTC.

This rearrangement joins TRBV27 to TRBJ1-1, with D possibly matching TRBD1 (6 bases). Per the germline V gene, CDR1 is MNHEY and CDR2 is SMNVEV (reference sequence). The V and J ends lost 8 bases and 0 bases respectively, with 13 bases between them. This CDR3 is 14 amino acids long. In DNA form, the CDR3 reads TGTGCCAGCCACTCGGGGGGCCTGAACACTGAAGCTTTCTTT. Amino acids: CASHSGGLNTEAFF.

This clone was observed a single time. The genes are TRBV18 and TRBJ2-1; 10 bases match TRBD1. The CDR3 is 14 amino acids. J lost 7 bases, V lost 4 bases, and 4 bases had no gene match. The germline V gene encodes CDR1 KGHSH and CDR2 LQKENI. The CDR3 DNA follows: TGTGCCAGCTCACGAGGACAGGGGGGAAATGAGCAGTTCTTC. Translated, it gives CASSRGQGGNEQFF.

V and J are TRBV9 and TRBJ1-1; D uncertain. Deletions cut 6 bases from V and 1 base from J, with 7 bases between. The length of the CDR3 is 12 residues. Germline V gives CDR1 SGDLS, CDR2 YYNGEE. The CDR3 region is CASTKENTEAFF. CDR3 DNA sequence: TGTGCCAGCACGAAGGAGAACACTGAAGCTTTCTTT.

The chain is built from TRBV27 and TRBJ1-1; no definite D call. Between the trimmed V and J ends, which lost 6 bases and 5 bases, there was a span of 13 bases. Germline lookup yields CDR1 MNHEY and CDR2 SMNVEV (reference sequence). The CDR3 contains 13 residues. The CDR3 DNA reads TGTGCCAGCAGCGTCGCCCTGAGTACTGAAGCTTTCTTT. Its protein is CASSVALSTEAFF.

This chain uses TRBV13 with TRBJ1-1; possible D gene TRBD1, 5 bases. With 1 base removed from V and 11 bases from J, the gap between germline ends came to 20 bases. CDR1 is PRHDT and CDR2 is FYEKMQ in the germline V gene (reference sequence). This CDR3 spans 15 amino acids. In DNA form, the CDR3 reads TGTGCCAGCAGCTTAGAGGGGCAGGGCATGGTTGGCGCTTTCTTT. Its translation: CASSLEGQGMVGAFF.

The chain is built from TRBV5-4 and TRBJ1-1, with 9 bases lining up with TRBD1. V shed 5 bases and J 4 bases; nucleotides not matched to a gene: 6. The CDR3 covers 14 residues. Looked up from germline, CDR1 is SGHNT and CDR2 is YYREEE (reference sequence). The CDR3 nucleotides read TGTGCCAGCAGTTTACAGGGGGCGCCCACTGAAGCTTTCTTT. The encoded protein is CASSLQGAPTEAFF.

The rearrangement uses TRBV19 and TRBJ1-3; D remains ambiguous. In germline, CDR1 is LNHDA, CDR2 SQIVND (reference sequence). This CDR3 is 15 amino acids long. V was shortened by 5 bases and J by 1 base, with 12 bases between the two germline ends. The CDR3, as DNA: TGTGCCAGTAGTCCCTCGCCGGGGTCTGGAAACACCATATATTTT. Amino acids: CASSPSPGSGNTIYF. Supplemented by reference TRBV19 and TRBJ1-3, the full variable domain reads DGGITQSPKYLFRKEGQNVTLSCEQNLNHDAMYWYRQDPGQGLRLIYYSQIVNDFQKGDIAEGYSVSREKKESFPLTVTSAQKNPTAFYLCASSPSPGSGNTIYFGEGSWLTVV.

V and J are TRBV9 and TRBJ2-1, with 10 nucleotides matching TRBD2. The J segment lost 0 bases and the V segment lost 6 bases, leaving 9 bases of the junction unmatched. The CDR3 runs 17 residues. Per germline, CDR1 SGDLS and CDR2 YYNGEE. CDR3 sequence reads: CASTGLAGVSSYNEQFF. The DNA of the CDR3 is TGTGCCAGCACAGGGCTAGCGGGGGTCAGCTCCTACAATGAGCAGTTCTTC.